Listed below are T cell receptor beta chains from one sample, sequenced in a study of beta chain features in type 1 diabetes. Method: immunoSEQ multiplex PCR; TCRdb's copy keeps in-frame clones and lacks some. The data hold 250,000 to 300,000 clones, with roughly 24% observed a single time. Input material: naive CD4+ T cells from blood. The origin of the receptors is a woman younger than 45 with type 1 diabetes. Both conserved end residues are trimmed from each CDR3. Fields, in order: V gene, CDR3 length, J gene, D gene, CDR3 protein. D genes are given only for firm matches.

TRBV20-1	9	TRBJ1-1	NA	SARDQTEAF
TRBV7-3	12	TRBJ2-1	NA	ASSLERVYNEQF
TRBV7-9	15	TRBJ2-5	NA	ASSLPAQQGRGETQY
TRBV30	13	TRBJ2-5	TRBD2	AWSAGLAGGETQY
TRBV28	12	TRBJ1-5	NA	ASSLGQNNQPQH
TRBV4-2	14	TRBJ2-5	TRBD2	ASSPGTSDRQETQY
TRBV30	16	TRBJ2-5	TRBD2	ACQGSGSLGLVGETQY
TRBV6-5	12	TRBJ2-3	NA	ASSQPGSTDTQY
TRBV28	10	TRBJ2-1	NA	ASSTNYNEQF
TRBV30	11	TRBJ1-5	NA	AWSVQGDQPQH
TRBV21-1	13	TRBJ2-5	NA	ASSKVYRGRETQY
TRBV30	11	TRBJ1-5	NA	AWSVSTHQPQH
TRBV4-1	15	TRBJ1-2	NA	ASSQAFTGEANYGYT
TRBV4-1	9	TRBJ2-3	NA	ASSPGGTQY
TRBV7-9	12	TRBJ2-7	NA	ASRSTSSPYEQY
TRBV10-3	12	TRBJ1-1	NA	AIRPRSQNTEAF
TRBV7-6	14	TRBJ2-3	TRBD1	ASSFFGQGGTDTQY
TRBV7-3	13	TRBJ2-5	TRBD2	ASSLSLAGSETQY
TRBV29-1	13	TRBJ1-1	TRBD1	SASRDSLPNTEAF
TRBV4-1	12	TRBJ2-1	TRBD2	ASSSPLAGGEQF
TRBV4-1	13	TRBJ2-7	TRBD1	ASSQDVSRGRKQY
TRBV5-1	12	TRBJ2-7	NA	ASGWGYGSYEQY
TRBV29-1	15	TRBJ1-2	TRBD1	SAPLGSRTGGYSGYT
TRBV11-2	12	TRBJ1-2	NA	ASLRDGPNYGYT
TRBV5-6	13	TRBJ2-1	TRBD1	ASSFGQGPYNEQF
TRBV30	15	TRBJ1-1	TRBD1	AWSRDRINRRYTEAF
TRBV11-3	11	TRBJ2-1	TRBD2	ASSSELADEQF
TRBV11-1	11	TRBJ1-2	NA	ASSFRDFLGYT
TRBV29-1	12	TRBJ2-2	TRBD1	SVLGQMNTGELF
TRBV18	13	TRBJ2-1	NA	ASSPGIVSGGEQF
TRBV12-5	12	TRBJ1-1	NA	ASGSGQPNTEAF
TRBV7-9	14	TRBJ2-7	TRBD2	ASSLTFASGSHEQY
TRBV29-1	11	TRBJ2-5	TRBD1	SVGKGGGETQY
TRBV19	13	TRBJ1-5	TRBD1	ASSRQGASNQPQH
TRBV11-2	15	TRBJ2-3	TRBD2	ASSLAPVTSGTDTQY
TRBV29-1	11	TRBJ2-7	TRBD1	SVGTGEIYEQY
TRBV6-5	13	TRBJ1-5	TRBD1	ASSYSGTGNQPQH
TRBV18	14	TRBJ2-7	TRBD1	ASSPNGQGSSYEQY
TRBV6-4	12	TRBJ2-3	TRBD2	ASSEAAGTDTQY
TRBV7-8	16	TRBJ2-5	NA	ASSLGVLPITGQETQY
TRBV18	12	TRBJ2-7	NA	ASSPIEGRGEQY
TRBV30	11	TRBJ2-1	TRBD2	AWSVRREWEQF
TRBV27	15	TRBJ2-1	TRBD2	ASTLKILAGGSNEQF
TRBV13	12	TRBJ2-7	TRBD1	ASSLEGGTGEQY
TRBV7-3	14	TRBJ2-1	TRBD2	ASSLTAGGEYNEQF
TRBV28	10	TRBJ1-2	NA	ASSPGHYGYT
TRBV7-9	13	TRBJ1-1	TRBD1	ASSLRGTGDTEAF
TRBV25-1	14	TRBJ2-5	NA	ASSERSVAGGETQY
TRBV29-1	13	TRBJ2-1	TRBD1	SVRTGGSSYNEQF
TRBV30	13	TRBJ2-7	TRBD1	AWTLRGTGDYEQY
TRBV10-3	12	TRBJ2-3	NA	AIRLELGGDTQY
TRBV30	9	TRBJ2-3	NA	AWSVLNTQY
TRBV30	11	TRBJ1-1	NA	AWSVNTNTEAF
TRBV29-1	14	TRBJ2-1	TRBD2	SVEPGTSGIYNEQF
TRBV5-1	12	TRBJ2-1	TRBD2	ASSPSGRGDEQF
TRBV30	11	TRBJ1-5	NA	AWSVGGNQPQH
TRBV5-1	20	TRBJ2-3	TRBD2	ASSLVRSTPGLAGEGTDTQY
TRBV21-1	12	TRBJ1-5	NA	AAVGDDSNQPQH